These 23 T cell receptor beta chains were all obtained from the same sample, sequenced in a study of CD8+ T cells in alopecia areata. Time point defined: mouse skin at time of skin grafting. RNA, once extracted, was reverse transcribed into cDNA for use as the sequencing template. Measured with immunoSEQ multiplex PCR; TCRdb has only the in-frame clones, and not every one. The sample contains 1,500 to 2,000 clones, none of them singletons. The source material was skin, sampled at week 0. The receptors come from a C3H/HeJ mouse with alopecia areata. This line is of MHC haplotype H2-k.

Ten or more counts support this clone. Germline and genes: mouse. The observed sequence ends 4 residues before the CDR3 terminus, with the missing tail filled in from the germline J gene. The V gene is TRBV31, the J gene TRBJ2-1; 12 bases align to TRBD2. This CDR3 spans 14 amino acids. V lost 1 base to trimming and J lost 6 bases; unmatched junction nucleotides: 1. Germline assignment: CDR1 GKSSPN and CDR2 SITVG. The CDR3 spells CAWSRDWGVAEQFF. The covered CDR3 bases are TGTGCCTGGAGTCGGGACTGGGGGGTTGCT. Full variable domain (remainder filled in from reference TRBV31 and TRBJ2-1): AQTIHQWPVAEIKAVGSPLSLGCTIKGKSSPNLYWYWQATGGTLQQLFYSITVGQVESVVQLNLSASRPKDDQFILSTEKLLLSHSGFYLCAWSRDWGVAEQFFGPGTRLTVL.

Sample share makes this clone medium-sized (0.01 to 0.1%). The gene symbols are mouse symbols. The read halts 3 residues ahead of the CDR3 end, with the missing end drawn from the germline J gene. V is TRBV5 and J is TRBJ1-6; unclear D gene. TRBJ1-6 is marked as an open reading frame, function uncertain. Trimming took 4 bases from V and 4 from J, leaving 2 bases between them. The germline CDR1 and CDR2 sequences are LGHNA and YNLKQL (reference sequence). The CDR3 spans 12 residues. This CDR3 reads CASSPYNSPLYF. CDR3 DNA, as far as it was read: TGTGCCAGCAGCCCATATAATTCGCCC.

By proportion, this clone is medium-sized. Genes and germline come from the mouse. From the germline J gene comes the end of the CDR3, since the read stops 4 residues before it. The chain is built from TRBV19 and TRBJ2-5, with TRBD1 identical over 10 bases. Germline loops: CDR1 FNHDT, CDR2 SITEND (reference sequence). The CDR3 has 15 residues. V gave up 5 bases and J gave up 3 bases; unmatched junction bases: 6. The CDR3: CASRPPGQGQDTQYF. The covered CDR3 bases are TGTGCCAGCAGACCGCCGGGACAGGGGCAAGAC.

This clone occurred many times. Any gene name here is a mouse gene name. The read ends 4 residues early relative to the CDR3; the germline J gene fills the gap. The chain couples TRBV29 to TRBJ2-2; no firm D call. Germline V gives CDR1 MSHET, CDR2 SYDVDS. CDR3 length: 13 amino acids. V was trimmed by 3 bases and J by 3 bases, leaving 5 bases between them. The CDR3 region is CASSLRDTGQLYF. The CDR3 DNA, read in part, is TGTGCTAGCAGTTTGAGGGACACCGGG.

This clone appeared many times. The gene names given are mouse names. Coverage ceases 4 residues before the CDR3 finishes, and the germline J gene fills in the end. The chain is built from TRBV4 and TRBJ2-5, with D perhaps matching TRBD1 (6 bases). Germline V gives CDR1 LGHDT, CDR2 YNNKQL (reference sequence). The CDR3 sequence is 13 residues long. V dropped 6 bases and J dropped 3 bases, with 10 bases sitting between them. The CDR3 protein is CASRTGHQDTQYF. CDR3 DNA (partial): TGTGCCAGCAGAACGGGACATCAAGAC.

This clone qualifies as medium-sized. Any gene name here is a mouse gene name. The read finishes 4 residues shy of the CDR3 end, and the germline J gene is used to complete it. This sequence joins TRBV13-3 and TRBJ2-1; a weak D match, TRBD1 (5 bases). Trimming pared 3 bases from V and 0 bases from J, leaving 7 bases between. The CDR3 is 14 amino acids. Germline V gene data show CDR1 as NNHDY and CDR2 as SYVADS. This CDR3 reads CASSGGDNYAEQFF. CDR3 DNA (partial): TGTGCCAGCAGTGGAGGGGATAACTATGCT.

Judged by abundance, this clone is medium-sized. Gene names denote mouse genes. The read ends 4 residues early relative to the CDR3; the germline J gene fills the gap. J is TRBJ1-1 and V is TRBV1; D unclear. CDR3 length: 14 amino acids. V was trimmed by 0 bases and J by 1 base, leaving 6 bases between them. The V gene's germline CDR1 is NSQYPW and CDR2 LRSPGD (reference sequence). The CDR3 loop reads CTCSADPGNTEVFF. CDR3 DNA (partial): TGCACCTGCAGTGCAGATCCAGGGAACACA.

This clone is deemed medium-sized. Genes here carry mouse names. The CDR3 end lies 4 residues beyond the end of the read and is filled in from the germline J gene. The chain is built from TRBV14 and TRBJ2-1, with 8 bases matching TRBD2. The CDR3 runs to 14 residues. Germline CDR1 SGHDT, CDR2 FRDEAV. Trimming cost V 4 bases and J 3 bases; bases outside gene matches: 3. The CDR3 sequence is CASSRLGTYAEQFF. The DNA read from the CDR3 is TGTGCCAGCAGTCGACTGGGGACCTATGCT.

This clone is categorized as large. Gene names and germline refer to mouse. Coverage ceases 4 residues before the CDR3 finishes, and the germline J gene fills in the end. The genes are TRBV19 and TRBJ1-1; 7 nucleotides align to TRBD1. The CDR3 has 14 residues. Unmatched junction bases numbered 2, after V lost 2 bases and J lost 1 base. The germline V gene encodes CDR1 FNHDT and CDR2 SITEND (reference sequence). CDR3 bases read: TGTGCCAGCAGTATCCACAGGGGGAACACA. Encoded protein: CASSIHRGNT. In full, the CDR3 reads CASSIHRGNTEVFF.

This clone counts as medium-sized (0.01 to 0.1%). Gene names refer to mouse genes. The read stops 4 residues short of the end of the CDR3; the missing end is completed from the germline J gene. The chain uses TRBV13-2 and TRBJ2-7; 8 bases line up with TRBD2. The germline CDR1 and CDR2 sequences are NNHNN and SYGAGS (reference sequence). CDR3 length: 14 residues. Unmatched junction bases numbered 2, after V lost 0 bases and J lost 3 bases. The CDR3 spells CASGDVGGVYEQYF. Incomplete CDR3 DNA: TGTGCCAGCGGTGATGTTGGGGGGGTCTAT.

By share, this clone ranks as large. The gene names given are mouse names. The observed sequence ends 4 residues before the CDR3 terminus, with the missing tail filled in from the germline J gene. The genes are TRBV19 and TRBJ2-3; 12 positions agree with TRBD2. CDR1 FNHDT and CDR2 SITEND come from the germline V gene (reference sequence). The length of the CDR3 is 14 residues. V dropped 6 bases and J dropped 4; count of bases not matched to a gene: 3. The DNA read from the CDR3 is TGTGCCAGCACAGACTGGGGGGGCCCAGAA. Amino acids: CASTDWGGPE. The entire CDR3 protein is CASTDWGGPETLYF.

By sample share, this clone is medium-sized (0.01 to 0.1%). Each gene name is a mouse one. The read finishes 4 residues shy of the CDR3 end, and the germline J gene is used to complete it. The chain joins TRBV1 to TRBJ2-4, with 8 nucleotides matching TRBD2. This CDR3 comprises 15 residues. Germline lookup yields CDR1 NSQYPW and CDR2 LRSPGD (reference sequence). The trim removed 0 bases at V and 1 base at J, leaving 0 bases unmatched. CDR3 residues: CTCSADGGGQNTLYF. Partial CDR3 DNA: TGCACCTGCAGTGCAGATGGGGGGGGTCAAAAC.

This clone is categorized as medium-sized. These gene names are mouse names. The CDR3 goes on 4 residues after the read ends, and that part is filled in from the germline J gene. The J gene is TRBJ2-5, the V gene TRBV13-1; TRBD2 matches 9 bases. The junction had 7 bases not matched to a gene; V was cut back by 2 bases and J by 3 bases. This CDR3 is 16 amino acids long. Germline V lookup: CDR1 NSHNY, CDR2 SYGAGN. CDR3 region: CASSDLLGGGQDTQYF. Incomplete CDR3 DNA: TGTGCCAGCAGTGACCTACTGGGGGGAGGTCAAGAC.

Concerning this clone: A far larger clone is one base from this, pointing to a likely read error. Genes and germline come from the mouse. The CDR3 reads CASSRDRANSDYTF. CDR3 bases read: TGTGCCAGCAGCCGGGACAGGGCAAACTCC. The rearrangement uses TRBV4 and TRBJ1-2; 9 bases match TRBD1. The read gets to within 4 residues of the CDR3 end, and the germline J gene fills in the rest. CDR3 length: 14 residues. V lost 5 bases and J lost 0; bases outside the gene matches: 1. The V gene's germline CDR1 is LGHDT and CDR2 YNNKQL (reference sequence).

In this sample, this clone is large. Gene and germline names: mouse. The read terminates 4 residues ahead of where the CDR3 ends, so the germline J gene completes it. The chain couples TRBV16 to TRBJ2-5; 11 bases line up with TRBD1. Germline CDR1 is SGHSA and CDR2 is FRNQAP. V gave up 3 bases and J gave up 2 bases; unmatched junction bases: 1. This CDR3 has 15 residues. CDR3 loop: CASSFGTGGQDTQYF. CDR3 DNA (partial): TGTGCAAGCAGCTTCGGGACAGGGGGCCAAGAC.

This clone is medium-sized by share. Mouse gene names and germline throughout. The CDR3 end falls 4 residues outside the read, so it is completed with the germline J gene. J is TRBJ2-5 and V is TRBV5; no reliable D call. Germline assignment: CDR1 LGHNA and CDR2 YNLKQL (reference sequence). The CDR3 loop spans 16 amino acids. V gave up 0 bases and J gave up 0 bases, with 10 bases separating them. The CDR3: CASSQDLRNNQDTQYF. Incomplete CDR3 DNA: TGTGCCAGCAGCCAAGATCTGAGAAATAACCAAGAC.

By frequency in the sample, this clone is medium-sized. These gene names are mouse names. With the read ending 4 residues before the CDR3 end, the germline J gene is used to fill in that end. The J gene is TRBJ1-2, the V gene TRBV13-2, with 9 bases lining up with TRBD1. Trimming cost V 5 bases and J 3 bases; bases outside gene matches: 2. Germline loops: CDR1 NNHNN, CDR2 SYGAGS (reference sequence). The CDR3 length is 13 residues. CDR3 bases read: TGTGCCAGCGGGGACAGGGGAGACTCC. Translated: CASGDRGDS. The entire CDR3 is CASGDRGDSDYTF.

This clone is deemed medium-sized (0.01 to 0.1%). Genes and germline are mouse. The read terminates 4 residues ahead of where the CDR3 ends, so the germline J gene completes it. The chain links TRBV5 to TRBJ2-1; 12 positions agree with TRBD2. The CDR3 totals 15 residues. Looked up from germline, CDR1 is LGHNA and CDR2 is YNLKQL (reference sequence). The CDR3 sequence: CASSQEDWGGAEQFF. The sequenced CDR3 bases are TGTGCCAGCAGCCAAGAAGACTGGGGGGGCGCT.

This clone was counted ten times or more. At one boundary the junction diverges from the germline segment, which might be a read error. The genes are named according to mouse. The CDR3 end is not reached by the read, which stops 4 residues before it; the germline J gene fills it in. The chain uses TRBV4 and TRBJ1-1; 8 bases line up with TRBD1. Germline CDR1 LGHDT, CDR2 YNNKQL (reference sequence). The CDR3 loop spans 14 amino acids. CDR3 DNA (partial): TGTGCCAGCAGCACCCGGGACAGGAACTCA. Protein: CASSTRDRNS. The complete CDR3 sequence is CASSTRDRNSEVFF.

This clone turned up a few times. Gene names and germline match the mouse. From the germline J gene comes the end of the CDR3, since the read stops 4 residues before it. V usage is TRBV31 and J usage is TRBJ1-2; TRBD1 aligns across 7 bases. The CDR3 is 15 residues long. V was clipped by 1 base and J by 0 bases; unmatched bases: 5. Germline CDR1 is GKSSPN and CDR2 is SITVG. CDR3 sequence reads: CAWSRAGTANSDYTF. The sequenced part of the CDR3 DNA is TGTGCCTGGAGTCGGGCTGGGACAGCAAACTCC. Full variable domain (rest looked up from reference TRBV31 and TRBJ1-2): AQTIHQWPVAEIKAVGSPLSLGCTIKGKSSPNLYWYWQATGGTLQQLFYSITVGQVESVVQLNLSASRPKDDQFILSTEKLLLSHSGFYLCAWSRAGTANSDYTFGSGTRLLVI.

This clone ranks as medium-sized. Gene names are mouse gene names. Read sequence stops 4 residues before the CDR3 end, and the germline J gene provides the missing end. V gene TRBV13-1 combines with J gene TRBJ2-1, with 11 bases aligning to TRBD2. Germline V lookup: CDR1 NSHNY, CDR2 SYGAGN. J gave up 1 base and V 3 bases, and 0 bases lay outside the gene matches. This CDR3 contains 15 residues. The CDR3 protein is CASSGLGGNYAEQFF. Partial CDR3 DNA: TGTGCCAGCAGTGGACTGGGGGGGAACTATGCT.

This clone is termed medium-sized (0.01 to 0.1%). Gene names denote mouse genes. From the germline J gene comes the end of the CDR3, since the read stops 4 residues before it. The chain employs TRBV13-1 and TRBJ2-3, with 10 bases lining up with TRBD2. The CDR3 runs 16 residues. V lost 0 bases to trimming and J lost 0 bases; unmatched junction nucleotides: 1. Germline lookup yields CDR1 NSHNY and CDR2 SYGAGN. This CDR3 reads CASSDGLGGSAETLYF. CDR3 DNA (partial): TGTGCCAGCAGTGATGGACTGGGGGGTAGTGCAGAA.

By share, this clone ranks as medium-sized. The germline and genes are mouse ones. The read ends 4 residues before the CDR3 terminus; that terminus is restored from the germline J gene. This chain links TRBV13-3 with TRBJ1-1; 8 positions agree with TRBD1. CDR3 length: 12 residues. Germline CDR1 reads NNHDY; CDR2 reads SYVADS. CDR3: CASSFRGREVFF. The sequenced part of the CDR3 DNA is TGTGCCAGCAGTTTCAGGGGGCGA.